These 27 T cell receptor beta chains originate from one sample sequenced in a study of T-cell memory formation after mild COVID-19. MiXCR was run by TCRdb on the 5' RACE reads, yielding one entry per CDR3 protein. The profile shows under 200,000 distinct CDR3 sequences, around a third of them singletons. Input material: PBMCs or a T cell subset sorted from them (not recorded which). These receptors all stem from an adult woman who had mild COVID-19 (a few samples of this study predate the infection). Cell type and time point are not known.

The chain combines TRBV3-1 with TRBJ2-1; D might be TRBD1 (5 bases). Trimming pared 1 base from V and 4 bases from J, leaving 17 bases between. Germline CDR1 is LGHDT and CDR2 is YNNKEL (reference sequence). The CDR3 loop spans 17 amino acids. The CDR3 sequence: CASSQGRRTGIYNEQFF. The CDR3 DNA reads TGTGCCAGCAGCCAAGGTCGTCGAACAGGTATTTACAATGAGCAGTTCTTC.

The genes are TRBV3-1 and TRBJ1-1; 7 nucleotides line up with TRBD1. Trimming at V came to 1 base and at J to 10 bases, leaving 15 bases not matched to a gene. CDR3 length: 16 residues. Germline lookup yields CDR1 LGHDT and CDR2 YNNKEL (reference sequence). CDR3 in amino acids: CASSQGPVLGTEGAFF. CDR3 coding DNA: TGTGCCAGCAGCCAAGGGCCGGTTCTGGGGACAGAGGGAGCTTTCTTT. Full variable domain (remainder filled in from reference TRBV3-1 and TRBJ1-1): DTAVSQTPKYLVTQMGNDKSIKCEQNLGHDTMYWYKQDSKKFLKIMFSYNNKELIINETVPNRFSPKSPDKAHLNLHINSLELGDSAVYFCASSQGPVLGTEGAFFGQGTRLTVV.

The genes are TRBV19 and TRBJ2-2, with D possibly TRBD1 on 6 matching bases. V shed 2 bases and J shed 1 base, with 11 bases lying between them. The CDR3 loop spans 16 amino acids. CDR1 is LNHDA and CDR2 is SQIVND in the germline V gene (reference sequence). CDR3 in amino acids: CASSISGGQNTGELFF. The CDR3 coding sequence is TGTGCCAGTAGTATATCTGGGGGACAGAACACCGGGGAGCTGTTTTTT.

In this sample, this clonotype turned up a few times. This chain links TRBV24-1 with TRBJ2-3, with D maybe TRBD2 (6 bases). V was shortened by 8 bases and J by 9 bases, with 17 bases between the two germline ends. The length of the CDR3 is 13 residues. The germline V gene encodes CDR1 KGHDR and CDR2 SFDVKD. CDR3 loop: CATTSSGGSTQYF. The CDR3 region has the DNA TGTGCCACCACCAGTTCCGGAGGGAGCACGCAGTATTTT.

This clonotype was seen once. This chain joins TRBV5-1 and TRBJ2-7, with D perhaps TRBD1 (5 bases). Trimming removed 3 bases from V and 3 bases from J, with 13 bases in between. The germline V gene has CDR1 SGHRS and CDR2 YFSETQ. The CDR3 has 14 amino acids. The CDR3 sequence is CASSSLTRDYEQYF. CDR3 DNA sequence: TGCGCCAGCAGCTCGCTCACCAGGGACTACGAGCAGTACTTC.

The gene calls are TRBV6-4 and TRBJ2-3, with TRBD1 as a possible D gene (5 bases). CDR3 size: 15 residues. Germline V gene sequence: CDR1 MRHNA, CDR2 SNTAGT. The V and J ends lost 0 bases and 3 bases respectively, with 10 bases between them. CDR3 in amino acids: CASSDSRRETDTQYF. In DNA, the CDR3 is TGTGCCAGCAGTGACTCGCGCAGGGAAACAGATACGCAGTATTTT.

The sample holds a few counts of this clonotype. The germline gene is not matched at one end of the junction; a read error may be the cause. V and J are TRBV20-1 and TRBJ2-7; perhaps TRBD2 as D (6 bases). Germline V lookup: CDR1 DFQATT, CDR2 SNEGSKA (reference sequence). The CDR3 contains 13 residues. The CDR3 DNA follows: TGCAGTGCCAGAGGCGGGGTCCCCTACGAGCAGTACTTC. It yields the protein CSARGGVPYEQYF.

The genes are TRBV6-2 or TRBV6-3 and TRBJ2-7; 10 bases agree with TRBD1. V lost 4 bases, J lost 3 bases, and 9 bases stayed unmatched. The CDR3 extends over 16 amino acids. Germline loops: CDR1 MNHEY, CDR2 SVGEGT. DNA of the CDR3: TGTGCCAGCAGTTCACCGGGACAGGGGTCCGACTACGAGCAGTACTTC. Translated: CASSSPGQGSDYEQYF.

This clonotype was detected only a few times. The chain recombines TRBV24-1 with TRBJ2-2, with D possibly matching TRBD1 (6 bases). With 10 bases removed from V and 6 bases from J, the gap between germline ends came to 17 bases. From germline, CDR1 is KGHDR and CDR2 SFDVKD. This CDR3 region has 14 residues. This CDR3 is CATNWDNPPGELFF. Here the CDR3 DNA reads TGTGCCACTAATTGGGACAACCCGCCCGGGGAGCTGTTTTTT.

V usage is TRBV12-3 or TRBV12-4 and J usage is TRBJ2-1; no clear D gene. V gave up 3 bases and J gave up 2 bases, with 8 bases separating them. CDR3 size: 14 residues. The CDR3 nucleotides read TGTGCCAGCAGTTTCGAGTTCACCTACAATGAGCAGTTCTTC. Amino acids: CASSFEFTYNEQFF.

The chain recombines TRBV29-1 with TRBJ2-3; D gene ambiguous. V lost 3 bases and J 1 base, leaving 5 bases between the germline ends. This CDR3 contains 12 residues. Germline CDR1 SQVTM, CDR2 ANQGSEA. CDR3 residues: CSVDWGTDTQYF. The CDR3 nucleotides are TGCAGCGTTGACTGGGGCACAGATACGCAGTATTTT.

The chain uses TRBV20-1 and TRBJ2-6; D may be TRBD1 or TRBD2 (5 bases each). The CDR3 sequence is 15 residues long. Trimming took 6 bases from V and 0 from J, leaving 12 bases between them. Germline-derived CDR1 and CDR2 are DFQATT and SNEGSKA (reference sequence). For the CDR3, the DNA is TGCAGTGCAGGGACGGCAAACTCTGGGGCCAACGTCCTGACTTTC. Protein sequence: CSAGTANSGANVLTF.

This clonotype was detected ten times or more. V gene TRBV5-1 combines with J gene TRBJ2-2; D is uncertain. CDR3 length: 12 residues. CDR1 SGHRS and CDR2 YFSETQ come from the germline V gene. V was clipped by 2 bases and J by 2 bases, with 1 base between them. This chain's CDR3 is CASSFNTGELFF. CDR3 DNA sequence: TGCGCCAGCAGCTTCAACACCGGGGAGCTGTTTTTT.

This clonotype turned up a few times. V and J are TRBV9 and TRBJ2-7; D could derive from TRBD1 or TRBD2 (5 bases each). The V end was cut by 3 bases, the J end by 0 bases, with 22 bases between. The CDR3 consists of 18 residues. CDR1 and CDR2 (germline): SGDLS, YYNGEE. For the CDR3, the DNA is TGTGCCAGCAGCGGGAACGGGACCACTCTGGCCGGCTCCTACGAGCAGTACTTC. As protein: CASSGNGTTLAGSYEQYF.

The chain employs TRBV6-1 and TRBJ2-1, with D uncertain. The CDR3 contains 16 residues. The V end was cut by 3 bases, the J end by 3 bases, with 15 bases between. Germline V gene data show CDR1 as MNHNS and CDR2 as SASEGT. CDR3 in DNA: TGTGCCAGCAGTGACAGAGCGAATCAGAACTACAATGAGCAGTTCTTC. Translated, it gives CASSDRANQNYNEQFF.

This sequence joins TRBV7-2 and TRBJ2-1; 9 nucleotides agree with TRBD1. The CDR3 runs 15 residues. The germline gives CDR1 SGHTA, CDR2 FQGNSA. J lost 7 bases, V lost 3 bases, and 7 bases had no gene match. The CDR3 protein is CASSFPGQGFNEQFF. CDR3 nucleotides: TGTGCCAGCAGCTTTCCGGGACAGGGTTTTAATGAGCAGTTCTTC.

The chain uses TRBV6-1 and TRBJ2-3; 7 nucleotides match TRBD2. Germline values: CDR1 MNHNS, CDR2 SASEGT. This CDR3 region has 16 residues. After removal of 7 bases from V and 0 bases from J, the junction contained 10 bases not matched to a gene. CDR3 residues: CASTGGSVWSTDTQYF. As DNA, the CDR3 is TGTGCCAGCACGGGCGGGAGTGTATGGAGCACAGATACGCAGTATTTT.

This chain links TRBV20-1 with TRBJ2-7, with 7 bases lining up with TRBD2. V shed 3 bases and J 5 bases; nucleotides not matched to a gene: 7. The CDR3 spans 13 residues. The germline V gene encodes CDR1 DFQATT and CDR2 SNEGSKA (reference sequence). The CDR3 nucleotides read TGCAGTGCTAGGGAGGGAGGGCTAGACGAGCAGTACTTC. Protein product: CSAREGGLDEQYF.

The V gene is TRBV5-6, the J gene TRBJ1-1; the match to TRBD1 covers 7 bases. CDR3 length: 14 amino acids. V was pared by 2 bases and J by 4 bases, with 5 bases of the junction left unmatched. CDR1 is SGHDT and CDR2 is YYEEEE in the germline V gene. The CDR3 DNA reads TGTGCCAGCAGCTTCGGCAGGGGGAGCACTGAAGCTTTCTTT. Encoded protein: CASSFGRGSTEAFF. The full variable domain, in which reference TRBV5-6 and TRBJ1-1 provide the parts outside the CDR3, is DAGVTQSPTHLIKTRGQQVTLRCSPKSGHDTVSWYQQALGQGPQFIFQYYEEEERQRGNFPDRFSGHQFPNYSSELNVNALLLGDSALYLCASSFGRGSTEAFFGQGTRLTVV.

V usage is TRBV29-1 and J usage is TRBJ2-4, with D unclear. The CDR3 is 11 residues long. V lost 4 bases, J lost 9 bases, and 10 bases lay in between. Germline loops: CDR1 SQVTM, CDR2 ANQGSEA. Written as DNA, the CDR3 is TGCAGCGTTGTTACGGGTAGCATTCAGTACTTC. The encoded protein is CSVVTGSIQYF.

This clonotype was detected only a few times. The chain links TRBV6-1 to TRBJ1-2, with D uncertain. This CDR3 contains 15 residues. Deletions cut 0 bases from V and 4 bases from J, with 12 bases between. Germline CDR1 is MNHNS and CDR2 is SASEGT. CDR3: CASSEATAKVYGYTF. The CDR3 coding sequence is TGTGCCAGCAGTGAAGCGACTGCGAAGGTCTATGGCTACACCTTC.

This chain joins TRBV10-3 and TRBJ2-1; D might be TRBD1 (6 bases). Germline V lookup: CDR1 ENHRY, CDR2 SYGVKD. The CDR3 covers 14 residues. Trimming removed 2 bases at V and 7 bases at J, with 12 bases between. CDR3 DNA sequence: TGTGCCATCAGTGAGGACAGGAACTATAATGAGCAGTTCTTC. Translating gives CAISEDRNYNEQFF.

This clonotype was counted only a few times. This chain connects TRBV6-2 or TRBV6-3 to TRBJ1-5, with D maybe TRBD1 (5 bases). Germline CDR1 and CDR2: MNHEY and SVGEGT. CDR3 length equals 15 residues. V was cut by 6 bases and J by 8 bases, with 20 bases left in between. CDR3 sequence reads: CASSGRQSMREPQHF. CDR3 DNA sequence: TGTGCCAGCAGCGGACGACAGAGCATGAGGGAGCCCCAGCATTTT.

The V call is TRBV12-3 or TRBV12-4, the J call TRBJ2-7; D not resolved. This CDR3 is 14 amino acids long. Trimming removed 8 bases from V and 1 base from J, with 15 bases in between. This chain's CDR3 is CASSSGRASYEQYF. In DNA, the CDR3 is TGTGCCAGCTCCTCCGGAAGGGCGTCCTACGAGCAGTACTTC.

The chain links TRBV12-3 or TRBV12-4 to TRBJ2-3; TRBD2 aligns across 7 bases. The V and J ends lost 3 bases and 5 bases, in that order; junction bases with no gene match: 11. This CDR3 region has 16 residues. CDR3 bases: TGTGCCAGCAGTTTGAAGAGACTAGCAACAAGAGATACGCAGTATTTT. This encodes CASSLKRLATRDTQYF.

Only a few counts were recorded for this clonotype. This chain connects TRBV5-1 to TRBJ2-5, with 11 bases matching TRBD2. Trimming removed 3 bases from V and 0 bases from J; junction bases left unmatched: 4. Germline V gives CDR1 SGHRS, CDR2 YFSETQ. The CDR3 covers 16 residues. CDR3 loop: CASSSGLAGHQETQYF. DNA for the CDR3: TGCGCCAGCAGCTCCGGACTAGCGGGCCACCAAGAGACCCAGTACTTC.

The chain links TRBV5-1 to TRBJ2-1, with D unclear. Germline CDR1 reads SGHRS; CDR2 reads YFSETQ. The V and J ends lost 4 bases and 1 base respectively, with 9 bases between them. The CDR3 totals 14 residues. The CDR3 reads CASSQMLSYNEQFF. The CDR3 coding sequence is TGCGCCAGCAGCCAGATGCTATCCTACAATGAGCAGTTCTTC.